The sequence of this TCR beta chain was determined in a study of graft-versus-host responses after intestinal transplantation. Study context: Grafts were multivisceral, liver-intestinal, or isolated intestinal.

Study-wide points: Detection of GvH clones occurred in recipient marrow, and some had their first appearance in ileum or blood. The study found high graft-versus-host to host-versus-graft clonal ratios in allografts of patients with graft-donor T cell macrochimerism. Association was observed between peak circulating GvH clone levels and early post-transplant HvG declines.

Germline V gene data show CDR1 as MNHEY and CDR2 as SVGAGI. This CDR3 is 15 amino acids long. V lost 6 bases, J lost 2 bases, and 10 bases stayed unmatched. The data were produced by immunoSEQ multiplex PCR, yet TCRdb's version contains in-frame clones alone and is incomplete. Among 150,000 or so clones listed, around 90% were seen once. Remarks on this clone: Its antigen is unidentified.

The receptor's source is a human donor who received an intestinal transplant. The V and J genes are TRBV6-5 and TRBJ2-7; TRBD2 agrees at 7 bases. This specimen consisted of unstimulated CD4+ T cells sorted from spleen or lymph node cells, obtained before intestinal transplant. In DNA, the CDR3 is TGTGCCAGCAGGGCCGGGGGGTCCGGGACCTACGAGCAGTACTTC. Protein sequence: CASRAGGSGTYEQYF.